This T cell receptor (beta chain) was profiled in a study of blood T cell repertoires in COVID-19. This table comes from immunoSEQ multiplex PCR, and its TCRdb copy is limited to in-frame clones, with some not included. Of more than 300,000 clones in the sample, roughly 90% were seen once. Losses at the gene ends were 5 bases for V and 6 bases for J; bases not matched to a gene: 13. The CDR3 sequence is 17 residues long. CDR1 SGHTA and CDR2 FQGTGA come from the germline V gene. The study counted Cohort 3 donors as recovered given two negative PCRs, clearance, or symptom resolution. Material: PBMCs or T cells enriched from blood (not recorded which). The genes are TRBV7-3 and TRBJ2-3; 11 bases align to TRBD2. The source of this sequence is a woman in her twenties or thirties who had recovered from COVID-19. The CDR3 here is CASSTGLAVPSRDTQYF. CDR3 coding DNA: TGTGCCAGCAGCACGGGACTAGCGGTCCCCAGTAGGGATACGCAGTATTTT.